This T cell receptor beta chain was obtained from a study of cytomegalovirus exposure and HLA in healthy donors. Study-wide results and caveats: The authors later found most CMV-associated TCR beta chains appeared HLA-restricted. The availability of immune exposure information extended only to CMV serostatus.

PCR employed 60 Vbeta and 13 Jbeta primers. The assay was immunoSEQ multiplex PCR, and TCRdb's table has in-frame clones only and misses some. This repertoire includes around 44,000 clones. CDR1 is SGHTA and CDR2 is FQGTGA in the germline V gene. The CDR3 extends over 16 amino acids. Germline trimming cut 5 bases from V and 2 bases from J; bases unmatched to any gene: 6. A word on this clone: Its antigen is unidentified.

Sequencing was carried out using PBMCs. This clonotype was sampled from a male donor in good health and CMV-seropositive. The chain has TRBV7-3 and TRBJ2-1, with 10 bases that match TRBD1. The CDR3 DNA reads as TGTGCCAGCAGCCCACAGACAGGGGGCACCTACAATGAGCAGTTCTTC. Translated: CASSPQTGGTYNEQFF.